This TCR beta chain was obtained from a study of OX40 agonist ivuxolimab in advanced cancers. In the study overall: People in dose escalation had one of these cancers: hepatocellular carcinoma, melanoma, renal cell or head and neck cancer.

With respect to this clone: Its antigen is not known.

The protocol was immunoSEQ multiplex PCR, while the TCRdb copy is restricted to in-frame clones and leaves out a portion. The sample records approximately 50,000 clones, around 80% being singletons. Broader study findings: On average, CD8+ T cells had more expanded clones than CD4+. CD4+ and CD8+ blood T cells expanded clonally by week 6 at 0.1 to 3.0 mg/kg.

Trimming stripped 0 bases from V and 6 bases from J, with 15 bases between. The CDR3 totals 15 residues. The germline gives CDR1 SGHDT, CDR2 YYEEEE. V is TRBV5-6 and J is TRBJ1-1; D perhaps matches TRBD1 (6 bases). This specimen was CD4+ or CD8+ T cells sorted from blood, taken in a trial of the OX40 agonist ivuxolimab. The source of this sequence is an adult with an advanced solid tumor such as melanoma, head and neck, liver or kidney cancer. The CDR3 sequence is CASSLAIGGVAEAFF. In nucleotides, the CDR3 is TGTGCCAGCAGCTTGGCCATAGGGGGGGTCGCTGAAGCTTTCTTT.